The 5 T cell receptor beta chains listed next were all sequenced from one sample in a study of blood T cell repertoires in COVID-19. TCRdb keeps only in-frame clones here, not all; method: immunoSEQ multiplex PCR. This table holds around 72,000 clones, 87% found once. Sequenced sample: peripheral blood. The receptors come from a woman in her forties or fifties with acute or convalescent COVID-19.

The chain has TRBV5-1 and TRBJ2-7, with 7 nucleotides matching TRBD1. The CDR3 has 12 residues. J was trimmed by 2 bases and V by 9 bases; bases with no gene match: 5. Germline CDR1 reads SGHRS; CDR2 reads YFSETQ. In nucleotides, the CDR3 is TGCGCCACCCCGGGACAGCCCTACGAGCAGTACTTC. It specifies CATPGQPYEQYF.

The genes are TRBV2 and TRBJ1-6; 11 bases agree with TRBD1. CDR1 and CDR2 from the germline V gene are SNHLY and FYNNEI. This CDR3 contains 16 residues. Trimming cost V 5 bases and J 15 bases; bases outside gene matches: 15. The CDR3 coding sequence is TGTGCCAGCAGTCGGGGACAGGGGGGATCCAGCTATTTCCTCCACTTT. Its protein is CASSRGQGGSSYFLHF.

This clone has just a few counts. The chain is built from TRBV30 and TRBJ1-2; 7 nucleotides align to TRBD1. J lost 3 bases, V lost 5 bases, and 3 bases had no gene match. The germline gives CDR1 GTSNPN, CDR2 SVGIG (reference sequence). This CDR3 spans 12 amino acids. The CDR3 DNA is TGTGCCTGGTCGGGACAGTACTATGGCTACACCTTC. Translation gives CAWSGQYYGYTF.

The rearrangement links TRBV30 to TRBJ2-3; D may be TRBD1 (5 bases). The CDR3 sequence is 16 residues long. The V end lost 5 bases, the J end lost 2 bases, and 20 bases lay between the germline ends. Germline CDR1 is GTSNPN and CDR2 is SVGIG (reference sequence). DNA of the CDR3: TGTGCCTGGGGGTCTCCTATACAGGAGCTCACAGATACGCAGTATTTT. Translation: CAWGSPIQELTDTQYF. The entire variable domain, with the rest obtained from reference TRBV30 and TRBJ2-3, is as follows: SQTIHQWPATLVQPVGSPLSLECTVEGTSNPNLYWYRQAAGRGLQLLFYSVGIGQISSEVPQNLSASRPQDRQFILSSKKLLLSDSGFYLCAWGSPIQELTDTQYFGPGTRLTVL.

The chain employs TRBV25-1 and TRBJ2-6; D unresolved. The V gene lost 7 bases and the J gene lost 0 bases, with 16 bases spanning the gap. Germline V gives CDR1 MGHDK, CDR2 SYGVNS. The CDR3 has 17 amino acids. CDR3 residues: CASTARAHSSGANVLTF. In DNA, the CDR3 is TGTGCCAGCACCGCACGAGCCCACTCCTCTGGGGCCAACGTCCTGACTTTC.